A single sample is the source of the 5 T cell receptor beta chains below, sequenced in a study of cytotoxic CD8 clonotypes in ibrutinib-treated CLL. Sequencing was performed with immunoSEQ multiplex PCR; in TCRdb, only in-frame clones are kept and a portion is missing. The sample has fewer than 400,000 clones; 67% are singletons. The sample consisted of PBMCs, taken after 36 months of ibrutinib treatment. These receptors came from a human donor with chronic lymphocytic leukemia.

The chain uses TRBV11-2 and TRBJ2-1; TRBD1 is a possible D gene (6 bases). V shed 1 base and J shed 4 bases, with 23 bases lying between them. The CDR3 is 19 residues long. Germline CDR1 and CDR2: SGHAT and FQNNGV. Here the CDR3 reads CASSLAGGPVFGSYNEQFF. As DNA, the CDR3 is TGTGCCAGCAGCTTAGCTGGGGGCCCCGTGTTTGGGTCATACAATGAGCAGTTCTTC.

The chain recombines TRBV2 with TRBJ2-7, with 7 bases aligning to TRBD1. V shed 6 bases and J 0 bases; nucleotides not matched to a gene: 5. This CDR3 contains 14 residues. CDR1 and CDR2 (germline): SNHLY, FYNNEI. The CDR3, as DNA: TGTGCCAGCAGGACCGGGACAGCCTCCTACGAGCAGTACTTC. Translation gives CASRTGTASYEQYF.

The table lists this clone with a few counts. The chain has TRBV7-8 and TRBJ2-7; 10 positions agree with TRBD1. The CDR3 is made up of 15 amino acids. J was trimmed by 3 bases and V by 2 bases; bases with no gene match: 4. From germline, CDR1 is SGHVS and CDR2 FQNEAQ. CDR3 nucleotide sequence: TGTGCCAGCAGCTTAATAGGGACAGGGGACTACGAGCAGTACTTC. It is translated as CASSLIGTGDYEQYF.

This clone occurred a few times. The chain couples TRBV18 to TRBJ1-6; possible D gene TRBD1, 5 bases. Per the germline V gene, CDR1 is KGHSH and CDR2 is LQKENI. CDR3 length equals 15 residues. V was pared by 4 bases and J by 5 bases, with 12 bases between. CDR3 DNA sequence: TGTGCCAGCTCACGGTGGGGCAATAATAATTCACCCCTCCACTTT. Its translation is CASSRWGNNNSPLHF.

This clone was detected only a few times. This sequence joins TRBV18 and TRBJ1-1; no clear D gene. The CDR3 extends over 14 amino acids. V was trimmed by 3 bases and J by 6 bases, leaving 14 bases between them. Germline CDR1 and CDR2: KGHSH and LQKENI. The CDR3 loop reads CASSPANFDAEAFF. The CDR3 DNA is TGTGCCAGCTCACCGGCGAATTTCGACGCTGAAGCTTTCTTT.